A selection of T cell receptor beta chains follows, all from one sample in a study of blood T cells in healthy people across ages. TCRdb passed the 5' RACE reads through MiXCR, listing each CDR3 protein once. The repertoire has some 760,000 distinct CDR3 sequences, roughly 25% of them found once; the top ten carry under 10%. Another study also made use of these data, one on T cells of mothers and their children.

Sequencing was performed on blood. These receptor sequences come from a boy under 18 in good health. Each CDR3 is given with its conserved first and last residue. Each record gives: V gene, J gene, CDR3 length, CDR3 protein.

v_gene: TRBV29-1
j_gene: TRBJ2-5
len: 12
CDR3aa: CSAPGLQETQYF

v_gene: TRBV5-1
j_gene: TRBJ1-1
len: 14
CDR3aa: CATSLGQGNTEAFF

v_gene: TRBV12-3/TRBV12-4
j_gene: TRBJ1-6
len: 14
CDR3aa: CASRGTGGASPLHF

v_gene: TRBV6-5
j_gene: TRBJ1-1
len: 13
CDR3aa: CVSSTPETDEAFF

v_gene: TRBV6-2/TRBV6-3
j_gene: TRBJ2-1
len: 14
CDR3aa: CASGIAGTYNEQFF

v_gene: TRBV27
j_gene: TRBJ1-4
len: 17
CDR3aa: CASSLSRAANVNEKLFF

v_gene: TRBV28
j_gene: TRBJ2-5
len: 14
CDR3aa: CASSQRQSQETQYF

v_gene: TRBV7-2
j_gene: TRBJ1-1
len: 15
CDR3aa: CASSPGTWGLTEAFF

v_gene: TRBV20-1
j_gene: TRBJ2-1
len: 14
CDR3aa: CSARTREEDNEQFF

v_gene: TRBV4-1
j_gene: TRBJ1-1
len: 15
CDR3aa: CASSQGGRVNTEAFF

v_gene: TRBV5-1
j_gene: TRBJ2-3
len: 15
CDR3aa: CASSTGVFSTDTQYF

v_gene: TRBV7-2
j_gene: TRBJ2-7
len: 17
CDR3aa: CASSLEGRAPFNFEQYF

v_gene: TRBV28
j_gene: TRBJ2-1
len: 16
CDR3aa: CASSFGTSGPYNEQFF

v_gene: TRBV5-5
j_gene: TRBJ2-1
len: 15
CDR3aa: CASSARQGSYNEQFF

v_gene: TRBV10-1
j_gene: TRBJ2-3
len: 15
CDR3aa: CASSETSGSTDTQYF

v_gene: TRBV7-9
j_gene: TRBJ1-3
len: 16
CDR3aa: CASSPEGPSSGNTIYF

v_gene: TRBV7-8
j_gene: TRBJ1-5
len: 16
CDR3aa: CASSLQGAGGNQPQHF

v_gene: TRBV12-3/TRBV12-4
j_gene: TRBJ1-1
len: 18
CDR3aa: CASRNDPGTGTGNTEAFF

v_gene: TRBV5-6
j_gene: .
len: 13
CDR3aa: CASSLAYWNGQFF

v_gene: TRBV29-1
j_gene: TRBJ2-2
len: 11
CDR3aa: CSVWENGELFF

v_gene: TRBV6-4
j_gene: TRBJ2-5
len: 15
CDR3aa: CASSPNPDRLETQYF

v_gene: TRBV7-9
j_gene: .
len: 12
CDR3aa: CASSSGGQEQFF

v_gene: TRBV19
j_gene: TRBJ2-7
len: 14
CDR3aa: CASSTTADSYEQYF

v_gene: TRBV12-5
j_gene: TRBJ2-3
len: 12
CDR3aa: CASGPDPYTQYF

v_gene: TRBV28
j_gene: TRBJ2-3
len: 16
CDR3aa: CASSLPLAGGPDTQYF

v_gene: TRBV20-1
j_gene: TRBJ2-5
len: 14
CDR3aa: CSASTGGYQETQYF

v_gene: TRBV18
j_gene: TRBJ2-7
len: 15
CDR3aa: CASSPDREAPYEQYF

v_gene: TRBV12-3/TRBV12-4
j_gene: .
len: 12
CDR3aa: CASSAHSYEQYF

v_gene: TRBV28
j_gene: TRBJ2-7
len: 16
CDR3aa: CASSLWLSGDGGEQYF

v_gene: TRBV29-1
j_gene: TRBJ2-3
len: 11
CDR3aa: CSQAGTGTQYF

v_gene: TRBV5-1
j_gene: TRBJ1-3
len: 16
CDR3aa: CASSSGQTSSGNTIYF

v_gene: TRBV6-5
j_gene: .
len: 14
CDR3aa: CASSYLDSYNEQFF

v_gene: TRBV5-1
j_gene: TRBJ1-1
len: 15
CDR3aa: CASSPTGIEATEAFF

v_gene: TRBV12-3/TRBV12-4
j_gene: TRBJ1-6
len: 15
CDR3aa: CASSWGSGDNSPLHF

v_gene: TRBV7-9
j_gene: .
len: 13
CDR3aa: CASSLPGKYEQYF

v_gene: TRBV28
j_gene: TRBJ2-3
len: 16
CDR3aa: CASSLPLGEDTDTQYF

v_gene: TRBV7-3
j_gene: TRBJ1-1
len: 15
CDR3aa: CASSLSVGEHTEAFF

v_gene: TRBV7-9
j_gene: TRBJ2-1
len: 12
CDR3aa: CASSGIYNEQFF

v_gene: TRBV6-1
j_gene: TRBJ2-7
len: 16
CDR3aa: CASSEVRTSASDEQYF

v_gene: TRBV5-1
j_gene: TRBJ1-2
len: 15
CDR3aa: CASSLEGGYPYGYTF

v_gene: TRBV11-1
j_gene: TRBJ2-5
len: 16
CDR3aa: CASSSLWGQDQETQYF

v_gene: TRBV7-3
j_gene: .
len: 13
CDR3aa: CASSLGLAHEQYF

v_gene: TRBV4-1
j_gene: TRBJ2-4
len: 13
CDR3aa: CASSQLRRNIQYF

v_gene: TRBV7-9
j_gene: TRBJ1-4
len: 11
CDR3aa: CASSLDVQLFF

v_gene: TRBV29-1
j_gene: .
len: 18
CDR3aa: CSVVGGQGPSGRSYEQYF

v_gene: TRBV6-1
j_gene: TRBJ2-3
len: 15
CDR3aa: CASPETSEVADTQYF

v_gene: TRBV7-9
j_gene: TRBJ2-1
len: 16
CDR3aa: CASSLAGGLGGGEQFF